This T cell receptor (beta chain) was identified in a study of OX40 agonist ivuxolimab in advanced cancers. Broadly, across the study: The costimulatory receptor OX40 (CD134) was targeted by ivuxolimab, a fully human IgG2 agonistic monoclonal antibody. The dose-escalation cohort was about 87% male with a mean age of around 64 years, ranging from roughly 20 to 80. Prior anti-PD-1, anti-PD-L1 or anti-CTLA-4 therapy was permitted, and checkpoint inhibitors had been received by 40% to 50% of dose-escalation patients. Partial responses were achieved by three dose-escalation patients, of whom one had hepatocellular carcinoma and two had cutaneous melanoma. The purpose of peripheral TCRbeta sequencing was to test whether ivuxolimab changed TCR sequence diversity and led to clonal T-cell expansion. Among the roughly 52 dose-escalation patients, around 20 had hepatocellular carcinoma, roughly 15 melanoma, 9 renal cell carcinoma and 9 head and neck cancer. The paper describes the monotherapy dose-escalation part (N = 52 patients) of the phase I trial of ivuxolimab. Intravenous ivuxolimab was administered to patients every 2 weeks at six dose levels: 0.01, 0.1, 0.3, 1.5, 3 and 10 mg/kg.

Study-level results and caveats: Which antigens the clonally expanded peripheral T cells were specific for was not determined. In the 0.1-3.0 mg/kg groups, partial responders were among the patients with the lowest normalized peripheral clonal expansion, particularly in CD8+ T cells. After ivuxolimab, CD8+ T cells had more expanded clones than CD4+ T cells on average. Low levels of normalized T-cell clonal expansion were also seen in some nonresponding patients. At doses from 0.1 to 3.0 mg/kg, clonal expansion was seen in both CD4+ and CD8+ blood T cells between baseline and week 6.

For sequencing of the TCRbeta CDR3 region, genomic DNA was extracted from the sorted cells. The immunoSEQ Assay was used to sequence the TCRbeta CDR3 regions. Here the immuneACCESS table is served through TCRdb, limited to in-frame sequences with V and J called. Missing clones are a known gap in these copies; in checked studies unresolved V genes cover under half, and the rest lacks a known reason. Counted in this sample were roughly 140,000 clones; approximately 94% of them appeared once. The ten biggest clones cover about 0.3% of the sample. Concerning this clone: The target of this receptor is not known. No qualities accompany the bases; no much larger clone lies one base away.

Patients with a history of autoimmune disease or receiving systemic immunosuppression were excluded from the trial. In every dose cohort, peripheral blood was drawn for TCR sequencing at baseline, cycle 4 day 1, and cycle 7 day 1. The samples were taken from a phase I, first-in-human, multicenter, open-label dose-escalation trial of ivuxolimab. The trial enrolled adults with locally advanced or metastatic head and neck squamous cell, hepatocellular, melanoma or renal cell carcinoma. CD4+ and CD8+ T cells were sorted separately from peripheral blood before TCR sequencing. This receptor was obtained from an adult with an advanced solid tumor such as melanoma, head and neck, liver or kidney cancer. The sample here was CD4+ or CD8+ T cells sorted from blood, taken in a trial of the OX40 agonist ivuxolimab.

The nucleotide sequence reads TGTGCCAGCAGCTTAGTGGGGCGGGATAGTGATCAGTACTTC. Translated, this gives CASSLVGRDSDQYF. The sequence is built from TRBV7-2 and TRBJ2-4, and possibly TRBD2, on 6 matching bases. From a lookup of the germline V gene, CDR1 and CDR2 are SGHTA and FQGNSA. V loses 1 base of germline sequence and J loses 12 bases, and the interval between the two ends is 16 bases. The CDR3 starts with the cysteine, ends with the phenylalanine, and has 14 residues. Kept here is only the CDR3 DNA, which spans 42 bases and is read in frame from base 1.